These 32 T cell receptor beta chains share one sample of origin, sequenced in a study of control samples from healthy donors and cancer patients (dated by TCRdb to 2018 to 2020). The library was built by means of the immunoSEQ multiplex PCR assay. The clones in this table, taken by TCRdb from immuneACCESS, are in-frame only. Not every clone is retained; where verified, under half of the shortfall comes from an unresolved V gene, and the cause of the rest is unknown. This sample comprises more than 45,000 clones, under 95% of them detected only once. The top ten clonotypes cover under 0.95% of the sample. Sequenced input: PBMCs. The origin of the receptors is a man aged 25-45 years with colorectal cancer.

V usage is TRBV6-5 and J usage is TRBJ2-2, with a tentative D call TRBD2 (5 bases). The germline gives CDR1 MNHEY, CDR2 SVGAGI. Deletions cut 6 bases from V and 3 bases from J, with 11 bases between. The CDR3 runs to 14 residues. The CDR3 DNA reads TGTGCCAGCAGGAGGCCCGGGGACACCGGGGAGCTGTTTTTT. The encoded protein is CASRRPGDTGELFF.

The gene calls are TRBV6-6 and TRBJ1-2, with TRBD1 matching 7 bases. This CDR3 is built from 14 residues. The junction had 13 bases not matched to a gene; V was cut back by 7 bases and J by 8 bases. The germline V gene has CDR1 MNHNY and CDR2 SVGAGI (reference sequence). This CDR3 reads CASTETTGAGGYTF. CDR3 DNA: TGTGCCAGCACCGAAACTACAGGGGCGGGGGGCTACACCTTC.

The count of this clone is one. This chain's CDR3 is CASSLGSAGIQPQHF. CDR3 sequence (DNA): TGTGCCAGCAGCTTGGGCAGTGCGGGAATACAGCCCCAGCATTTT. The genes are TRBV7-6 and TRBJ1-5, with unresolved D. This CDR3 is built from 15 residues. Trimming took off 3 bases at V and 7 bases at J, with 16 bases between the two ends. The V gene's germline CDR1 is SGHVS and CDR2 FNYEAQ.

CDR3 amino acids: CAWSSRGGTGRADTQYF. The CDR3 DNA is TGTGCCTGGAGTTCTAGGGGGGGTACCGGGAGAGCAGATACGCAGTATTTT. The V call is TRBV30, the J call TRBJ2-3, with D possibly matching TRBD2 (7 bases). V lost 2 bases and J lost 4, with 22 bases in between. The CDR3 consists of 17 residues. Germline V CDR1 and CDR2: GTSNPN, SVGIG (reference sequence).

This chain links TRBV4-1 with TRBJ2-5, with D tentatively TRBD2 (7 bases). CDR3 length: 14 residues. Germline V gene sequence: CDR1 MGHRA, CDR2 YSYEKL. Trimming stripped 4 bases from V and 2 bases from J, with 11 bases between. The DNA of the CDR3 is TGCGCCAGCAGCCCAAGGGGGGGACAAGAGACCCAGTACTTC. Its protein product is CASSPRGGQETQYF.

This clone has only one observation. The chain carries TRBV3-1 (or the pseudogene TRBV3-2) and TRBJ2-1, with D possibly TRBD1 on 5 matching bases. V was trimmed by 2 bases and J by 0 bases, leaving 17 bases between them. The CDR3 spans 18 residues. Germline values: CDR1 LGHDT, CDR2 YNNKEL (reference sequence). Here the CDR3 reads CASSQSGYESSSYNEQFF. DNA for the CDR3: TGTGCCAGCAGCCAATCAGGGTATGAGTCGAGCTCCTACAATGAGCAGTTCTTC.

The chain has TRBV27 and TRBJ2-7, with D maybe TRBD2 (5 bases). V was trimmed by 3 bases and J by 0 bases, leaving 18 bases between them. The CDR3 runs to 17 residues. The germline gives CDR1 MNHEY, CDR2 SMNVEV (reference sequence). CDR3 nucleotide sequence: TGTGCCAGCAGTTTCCACATGACGTTGGGAGACTCCTACGAGCAGTACGTC. Translated, it gives CASSFHMTLGDSYEQYV.

The chain employs TRBV29-1 and TRBJ2-2; D is perhaps TRBD2 (7 bases). Germline lookup yields CDR1 SQVTM and CDR2 ANQGSEA. V gave up 7 bases and J gave up 6 bases, with 21 bases separating them. This CDR3 region has 15 residues. In nucleotides, the CDR3 is TGCAGCGCCAAACGGGGGCAGGGGAGGGCCGGGGAGCTGTTTTTT. Translation: CSAKRGQGRAGELFF.

The chain couples TRBV7-2 to TRBJ1-5; the D is unclear. V was cut by 2 bases and J by 5 bases, with 13 bases left in between. Germline assignment: CDR1 SGHTA and CDR2 FQGNSA. The CDR3 length is 15 residues. The CDR3 DNA reads TGTGCCAGCAGCTTACGGTACAGTCAACATCAGCCCCAGCATTTT. Translating gives CASSLRYSQHQPQHF.

The chain combines TRBV19 with TRBJ2-2; 7 nucleotides align to TRBD1. This CDR3 spans 16 amino acids. CDR1 is LNHDA, CDR2 SQIVND, per germline (reference sequence). The V and J ends lost 4 bases and 1 base, in that order; junction bases with no gene match: 6. The CDR3 spells CASSSSGQVNTGELFF. DNA of the CDR3: TGTGCCAGTAGTAGCTCTGGACAGGTGAACACCGGGGAGCTGTTTTTT.

For this clone: Within the sample, other DNA sequences also encode this same CDR3. The J gene is TRBJ2-3, the V gene TRBV5-4; 12 nucleotides match TRBD2. From germline, CDR1 is SGHNT and CDR2 YYREEE (reference sequence). With V trimmed by 3 bases and J by 0 bases, 2 bases remained unmatched. This CDR3 comprises 16 residues. The CDR3 coding sequence is TGTGCCAGCAGCTCTGGACTAGCGGGGAGCACAGATACGCAGTATTTT. Translating it yields CASSSGLAGSTDTQYF.

The chain joins TRBV2 to TRBJ1-3; D uncertain. The length of the CDR3 is 15 residues. The V and J ends lost 3 bases and 0 bases respectively, with 9 bases between them. From germline, CDR1 is SNHLY and CDR2 FYNNEI. The CDR3 reads CASSDDGHSGNTIYF. The CDR3 region has the DNA TGTGCCAGCAGTGACGACGGGCACTCTGGAAACACCATATATTTT.

The chain joins TRBV12-5 to TRBJ1-2; no definite D call. The CDR3 runs to 13 residues. Trimming stripped 0 bases from V and 3 bases from J, with 5 bases between. The germline V gene encodes CDR1 LGHNT and CDR2 FRNRAP. The CDR3 sequence: CASGLVADYGYTF. In nucleotides, the CDR3 is TGTGCTAGTGGTTTGGTGGCGGACTATGGCTACACCTTC.

CDR3 region: CASSLVGGYGYTF. The CDR3 DNA follows: TGTGCCAGCAGCTTAGTAGGAGGGTATGGCTACACCTTC. This chain joins TRBV7-9 and TRBJ1-2, with D uncertain. Germline loops: CDR1 SEHNR, CDR2 FQNEAQ (reference sequence). V gave up 1 base and J gave up 5 bases, with 8 bases separating them. The CDR3 is 13 residues long.

The chain combines TRBV15 with TRBJ2-6; D gene uncertain. The CDR3 contains 16 residues. Germline CDR1 is LNHNV and CDR2 is YYDKDF (reference sequence). With 2 bases removed from V and 2 bases from J, the gap between germline ends came to 10 bases. CDR3 protein: CATSRSPYAGANVLTF. The CDR3 DNA follows: TGTGCCACCAGCAGATCCCCTTACGCTGGGGCCAACGTCCTGACTTTC. Full variable domain (remainder filled in from reference TRBV15 and TRBJ2-6): DAMVIQNPRYQVTQFGKPVTLSCSQTLNHNVMYWYQQKSSQAPKLLFHYYDKDFNNEADTPDNFQSRRPNTSFCFLDIRSPGLGDTAMYLCATSRSPYAGANVLTFGAGSRLTVL.

J is TRBJ2-5 and V is TRBV14; TRBD2 is a possible D gene (6 bases). Trimming pared 0 bases from V and 1 base from J, leaving 9 bases between. Germline V gene data show CDR1 as SGHDN and CDR2 as FVKESK. The CDR3 has 15 amino acids. Here the CDR3 DNA reads TGTGCCAGCAGCCAAGACGTGGGGGGCCAAGAGACCCAGTACTTC. Translated, it gives CASSQDVGGQETQYF.

This chain connects TRBV12-3 or TRBV12-4 to TRBJ1-3, with D possibly being TRBD1 (5 bases). Trimming shortened V by 10 bases and J by 7 bases, and 11 bases separated the two germline ends. The CDR3 covers 11 residues. CDR3 bases: TGTGCCACCAAATACAGGAACACCATATATTTT. Translating gives CATKYRNTIYF.

The J gene is TRBJ2-3, the V gene TRBV27, with 9 bases matching TRBD2. Germline trimming cut 2 bases from V and 1 base from J; bases unmatched to any gene: 4. CDR3 length: 16 amino acids. Germline V lookup: CDR1 MNHEY, CDR2 SMNVEV (reference sequence). In DNA form, the CDR3 reads TGTGCCAGCAGTTTAGTGTCTAGCGGGGGCACAGATACGCAGTATTTT. Protein: CASSLVSSGGTDTQYF.

This clone has just one count. V and J are TRBV4-3 and TRBJ2-1, with TRBD2 matching over 8 bases. Unmatched junction bases numbered 8, after V lost 0 bases and J lost 4 bases. This CDR3 has 17 amino acids. CDR1 and CDR2 (germline): LGHNA, YSLEER. DNA for the CDR3: TGCGCCAGCAGCCAAGATGGCTCGGGACTAGGATACAATGAGCAGTTCTTC. This encodes CASSQDGSGLGYNEQFF.

The gene calls are TRBV7-9 and TRBJ2-1; the D gene could be TRBD1 or TRBD2 (5 bases each). CDR1 SEHNR and CDR2 FQNEAQ come from the germline V gene (reference sequence). Trimming removed 7 bases from V and 4 bases from J, with 17 bases in between. This CDR3 has 15 amino acids. The CDR3 nucleotides are TGTGCCAGCACCCCGAGGGGAACGGAGTACAATGAGCAGTTCTTC. Protein sequence: CASTPRGTEYNEQFF.

The genes are TRBV3-1 (or the pseudogene TRBV3-2) and TRBJ1-3; 10 bases are a match to TRBD1. The CDR3 contains 17 residues. Germline CDR1 is LGHDT and CDR2 is YNNKEL (reference sequence). With V trimmed by 1 base and J by 2 bases, 5 bases remained unmatched. The CDR3, as DNA: TGTGCCAGCAGCCAAGGGCCAGACAGGGGGCCTGGAAACACCATATATTTT. This sequence encodes CASSQGPDRGPGNTIYF.

This chain uses TRBV11-2 with TRBJ1-1; D remains unclear. CDR1 is SGHAT and CDR2 is FQNNGV in the germline V gene. This CDR3 is 11 amino acids long. V gave up 1 base and J gave up 8 bases, with 5 bases separating them. CDR3 nucleotides: TGTGCCAGCAGCTTAGGAAACGAAGCTTTCTTT. It is translated as CASSLGNEAFF.

V usage is TRBV3-1 (or the pseudogene TRBV3-2) and J usage is TRBJ2-1, with TRBD2 matching 7 bases. Germline V lookup: CDR1 LGHDT, CDR2 YNNKEL (reference sequence). The CDR3 length is 15 residues. V shed 1 base, J shed 7 bases, and the junction held 7 bases outside the gene matches. The CDR3: CASSQGARGGNEQFF. The CDR3 DNA is TGTGCCAGCAGCCAAGGAGCTCGGGGAGGGAATGAGCAGTTCTTC.

The V gene is TRBV12-5, the J gene TRBJ1-1; D gene uncertain. From germline, CDR1 is LGHNT and CDR2 FRNRAP. This CDR3 region has 13 residues. The V gene lost 6 bases and the J gene lost 1 base, with 9 bases spanning the gap. CDR3 protein: CASGPRTNTEAFF. Written as DNA, the CDR3 is TGTGCTAGTGGCCCCCGTACGAACACTGAAGCTTTCTTT.

The V gene is TRBV6-1, the J gene TRBJ1-6, with 8 bases matching TRBD1. Germline assignment: CDR1 MNHNS and CDR2 SASEGT. V lost 1 base and J lost 13; bases outside the gene matches: 12. CDR3 length equals 16 residues. CDR3 sequence: CASSEEWGTGSRPLHF. In nucleotides, the CDR3 is TGTGCCAGCAGTGAAGAGTGGGGGACAGGCTCTCGGCCCCTCCACTTT.

The rearrangement joins TRBV27 to TRBJ1-5; perhaps TRBD1 as D (5 bases). V lost 2 bases to trimming and J lost 6 bases, with 14 bases between them. CDR3 length: 15 amino acids. Germline CDR1 reads MNHEY; CDR2 reads SMNVEV (reference sequence). DNA of the CDR3: TGTGCCAGCAGTTTAAATCGCGGACAAGGTCAGCCCCAGCATTTT. This gives the protein CASSLNRGQGQPQHF.

The table lists this clone with a count of one. V usage is TRBV4-1 and J usage is TRBJ1-2; D possibly corresponds to TRBD1 (5 bases). CDR1 MGHRA and CDR2 YSYEKL come from the germline V gene. CDR3 length: 15 residues. V was pared by 5 bases and J by 3 bases, with 16 bases between. The CDR3 loop reads CASSAIGGGDYGYTF. The CDR3 DNA sequence: TGCGCCAGCAGCGCGATCGGTGGAGGGGACTATGGCTACACCTTC.

The chain recombines TRBV9 with TRBJ1-2; D possibly corresponds to TRBD1 (5 bases). V shed 0 bases and J shed 8 bases, with 11 bases lying between them. CDR3 size: 13 residues. CDR1 and CDR2 (germline): SGDLS, YYNGEE. Written as DNA, the CDR3 is TGTGCCAGCAGCGTAGATAGCGGGGACGGCTACACCTTC. This encodes CASSVDSGDGYTF.

This chain links TRBV10-2 with TRBJ1-1, with a tentative D call TRBD1 (5 bases). Looked up from germline, CDR1 is WSHSY and CDR2 is SAAADI. V lost 5 bases and J 4 bases, leaving 11 bases between the germline ends. The CDR3 is 13 residues long. The CDR3 reads CASSINGATEAFF. The CDR3 DNA reads TGCGCCAGCAGTATAAATGGGGCCACTGAAGCTTTCTTT.

The rearrangement uses TRBV5-6 and TRBJ2-7, with D possibly TRBD1 on 6 matching bases. Trimming stripped 5 bases from V and 6 bases from J, with 15 bases between. Germline CDR1 is SGHDT and CDR2 is YYEEEE. The length of the CDR3 is 13 residues. As DNA, the CDR3 is TGTGCCAGCAGTTACAGGGAACAGGGCGAGCAGTACTTC. Protein sequence: CASSYREQGEQYF.

The chain couples TRBV5-1 to TRBJ2-2; D gene uncertain. The CDR3 is 15 amino acids. The V gene lost 4 bases and the J gene lost 5 bases, with 15 bases spanning the gap. CDR1 is SGHRS and CDR2 is YFSETQ in the germline V gene. The CDR3 is CASSLGVVETGELFF. CDR3 coding DNA: TGCGCCAGCAGCCTCGGCGTTGTGGAGACCGGGGAGCTGTTTTTT.

This clone was seen a handful of times. This same CDR3 is encoded by further DNA sequences in the sample. The chain carries TRBV7-2 and TRBJ2-6, with unresolved D. The CDR3 sequence is 15 residues long. Germline V gene lookup returns CDR1 SGHTA and CDR2 FQGNSA. V was trimmed by 2 bases and J by 0 bases, leaving 5 bases between them. This chain's CDR3 is CASSLSVSGANVLTF. The DNA of the CDR3 is TGTGCCAGCAGCTTATCGGTCTCTGGGGCCAACGTCCTGACTTTC.